The rows below give T cell receptor beta chains drawn from one sample of a study of T cells in Graves' hyperthyroidism and ophthalmopathy. Using its own MiXCR run on the multiplex PCR reads, TCRdb lists one record per CDR3 protein. Among some 620,000 distinct CDR3 sequences listed, roughly 17% were seen once. The sequenced sample was blood. These receptors all come from a young woman with Graves' hyperthyroidism. Both conserved end residues are part of each CDR3. D genes are given only for firm matches. Size is omitted from some rows. Given values are once, few, many or a class for expanded clones.

NA,NA,TRBV2,TRBJ2-3,CASSYGISKTDTQYF,TGTGCCAGCAGTTACGGGATTAGCAAAACAGATACGCAGTATTTT
many,NA,TRBV27,TRBJ2-7,CASSSRTPPYEQYF,TGTGCCAGCAGTTCCCGGACACCGCCCTACGAGCAGTACTTC
many,NA,TRBV13,TRBJ2-7,CASSLAAGGLYEQYF,TGTGCCAGCAGCTTAGCAGCAGGGGGGCTCTACGAGCAGTACTTC
NA,NA,TRBV20-1,TRBJ2-2,CSAAETGELFF,TGCAGTGCGGCGGAGACCGGGGAGCTGTTTTTT
NA,NA,TRBV7-2,TRBJ1-4,CASSPDRFEKLFF,TGTGCCAGCAGCCCTGATCGGTTTGAAAAACTGTTTTTT
many,TRBD1,TRBV28,TRBJ2-1,CASSSDRVGEQFF,TGTGCCAGCAGTTCCGACAGGGTCGGTGAGCAGTTCTTC
many,NA,TRBV30,TRBJ1-2,CAWSVLREPYGYTF,TGTGCCTGGAGTGTACTTAGGGAGCCCTATGGCTACACCTTC
NA,NA,TRBV4-2,TRBJ1-2,CASSQDSGNYGYTF,TGTGCCAGCAGCCAAGATAGTGGAAACTATGGCTACACCTTC
many,NA,TRBV12-3/TRBV12-4,TRBJ2-2,CASSPRTGTGELFF,TGTGCCAGCAGTCCCCGTACAGGTACCGGGGAGCTGTTTTTT
few,NA,TRBV6-5,TRBJ1-1,CASSYSREMNTEAFF,TGTGCCAGCAGTTACTCGCGAGAGATGAACACTGAAGCTTTCTTT
NA,NA,TRBV6-5,TRBJ2-3,CASSYLNRELDTQYF,TGTGCCAGCAGTTACCTTAACAGGGAACTTGATACGCAGTATTTT
few,NA,TRBV20-1,TRBJ1-3,CSAISRRFPTPLPGNTIYF,TGCAGTGCTATCTCACGGCGCTTCCCGACCCCCCTCCCTGGAAACACCATATATTTT
NA,NA,TRBV5-1,TRBJ2-3,CASMEADSTDTQYF,TGCGCCAGCATGGAAGCGGATAGCACAGATACGCAGTATTTT
many,NA,TRBV11-3,TRBJ2-1,CASSLLGGISSYNEQFF,TGTGCCAGCAGCCTCCTCGGGGGAATAAGCTCCTACAATGAGCAGTTCTTC
NA,NA,TRBV18,TRBJ2-1,CASSPTATTYNEQFF,TGTGCCAGCTCACCGACAGCGACGACCTACAATGAGCAGTTCTTC
many,NA,TRBV12-3/TRBV12-4,TRBJ2-1,CASSLDGTLRGQFF,TGTGCCAGCAGTTTAGATGGGACCCTGAGGGGGCAGTTCTTC
NA,NA,TRBV5-1,TRBJ1-4,CASSEEGLANEKLFF,TGCGCCAGCAGCGAAGAAGGACTAGCTAATGAAAAACTGTTTTTT
NA,NA,TRBV24-1,TRBJ2-2,CATSGPYNTGELFF,TGTGCCACCAGTGGCCCTTATAACACCGGGGAGCTGTTTTTT
few,TRBD1,TRBV20-1,TRBJ1-2,CSASPLNRDRADGYTF,TGCAGTGCTAGTCCCCTAAACCGGGACAGGGCTGATGGCTACACCTTC
few,TRBD2,TRBV20-1,TRBJ2-7,CSASPRLAGVGSYEQYF,TGCAGTGCCAGCCCCCGACTAGCGGGAGTGGGGAGTTACGAGCAGTACTTC
many,TRBD2,TRBV5-1,TRBJ2-1,CASSRGWTSGYNEQFF,TGCGCCAGCAGCCGGGGGTGGACTAGCGGTTACAATGAGCAGTTCTTC
NA,NA,TRBV12-3/TRBV12-4,TRBJ2-6,CASSLRQRGMGSRANVLTF,TGTGCCAGCAGTCTCAGACAGAGAGGGATGGGCTCTAGGGCCAACGTCCTGACTTTC
many,TRBD2,TRBV2,TRBJ2-5,CASQQRESQETQYF,TGTGCCAGCCAACAGCGGGAGAGCCAAGAGACCCAGTACTTC
few,TRBD1,TRBV2,TRBJ1-6,CASSEERTGWNSPLHF,TGTGCCAGCAGTGAAGAGAGGACAGGGTGGAATTCACCCCTCCACTTT
NA,NA,TRBV19,TRBJ2-7,CASSLRDWSYEQYF,TGTGCCTCTTCCCTTCGGGACTGGTCCTACGAGCAGTACTTC
many,TRBD1,TRBV9,TRBJ2-1,CASSLGPIDRGNEQFF,TGTGCCAGCAGTCTAGGCCCAATTGACAGGGGAAATGAGCAGTTCTTC
many,TRBD2,TRBV5-1,TRBJ2-1,CASSFGTSGPSREQFF,TGCGCCAGCAGCTTCGGGACTAGCGGTCCCTCAAGGGAGCAGTTCTTC
few,NA,TRBV4-3,TRBJ2-7,CASSQDQVSEQYF,TGCGCCAGCAGCCAAGATCAAGTATCCGAGCAGTACTTC
few,NA,TRBV14,TRBJ2-3,CASSQEGGLYTDTQYF,TGTGCCAGCAGCCAAGAAGGGGGACTGTACACAGATACGCAGTATTTT
many,NA,TRBV4-1,TRBJ1-1,CASSQGPTTEAFF,TGCGCCAGCAGCCAAGGCCCTACCACTGAAGCTTTCTTT
many,TRBD1,TRBV5-1,TRBJ1-1,CASSLDGQGPNAEAFF,TGCGCCAGCAGCTTGGACGGACAGGGGCCCAACGCTGAAGCTTTCTTT
few,NA,TRBV20-1,TRBJ1-1,CSASPYRGALRSNTEAFF,TGCAGTGCTAGTCCCTACCGGGGGGCGCTTAGGTCGAACACTGAAGCTTTCTTT
NA,NA,TRBV7-7,TRBJ2-5,CASSSDSTQETQYF,TGTGCTAGCAGCTCTGACAGCACGCAAGAGACCCAGTACTTC
NA,NA,TRBV12-3/TRBV12-4,TRBJ2-7,CASSQEPRGALSYEQYF,TGTGCCAGCAGCCAAGAACCCCGGGGGGCACTTTCCTACGAGCAGTACTTC